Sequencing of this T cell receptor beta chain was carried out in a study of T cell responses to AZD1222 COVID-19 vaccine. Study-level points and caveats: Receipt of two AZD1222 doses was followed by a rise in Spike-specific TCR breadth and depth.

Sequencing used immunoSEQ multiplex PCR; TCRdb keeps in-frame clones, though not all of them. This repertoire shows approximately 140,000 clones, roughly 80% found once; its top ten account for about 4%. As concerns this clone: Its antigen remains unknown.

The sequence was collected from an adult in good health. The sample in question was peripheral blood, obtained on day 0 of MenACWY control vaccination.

CDR3 DNA: TGCGCCAGCAGCCAAGATCAGGCGGCTCCCCGGGGAGCTTTCTTT. Protein: CASSQDQAAPRGAFF. The V call is TRBV4-1, the J call TRBJ1-1, with D hard to call. CDR3 length: 15 amino acids. CDR1 is MGHRA and CDR2 is YSYEKL in the germline V gene. V lost 0 bases to trimming and J lost 10 bases, with 18 bases between them.